This T cell receptor beta chain was identified in a study of blood T cell repertoires in COVID-19. Across the whole study: Acute and convalescent COVID-19 samples came from the United States, Italy and Spain. From T cells, B-cell-depleted T cells, or PBMCs came the material, which was cDNA or gDNA.

Germline values: CDR1 MNHEY, CDR2 SVGAGI. This CDR3 has 14 amino acids. V lost 5 bases to trimming and J lost 5 bases; unmatched junction nucleotides: 6. This clone was seen once. Per the study methods: Estimated nucleated cell counts came from reference gene primer amplification. Method: immunoSEQ multiplex PCR; TCRdb's copy keeps in-frame clones and lacks some. Clone size and the V and J calls come from that table; the DNA yielded D and trimming. The table has about 100,000 clones, roughly 80% seen once; the top ten hold approximately 30%. The V gene is TRBV6-5, the J gene TRBJ2-7; 10 bases are a match to TRBD2. This clonotype originated in a man aged 70 or older with active or convalescent COVID-19. The sample comprised peripheral blood. DNA of the CDR3: TGTGCCAGCAGTCCGAGCGGGGGGGCCAACGAGCAGTACTTC. Amino acid sequence: CASSPSGGANEQYF.